Listed below are T cell receptor beta chains from one sample, sequenced in a study of blood T cell repertoires in COVID-19. Only in-frame clones appear in the TCRdb table, and some are missing; sequencing was by immunoSEQ multiplex PCR. This table holds 150,000 to 200,000 clones, around 93% found once. Material for sequencing was peripheral blood. The receptors were sampled from a man aged 25 to 40 with COVID-19, enrolled during active disease. The CDR3 runs from the conserved cysteine through the conserved F or W. Fields, in order: J gene, V gene, D gene, clone size, CDR3 DNA, CDR3 protein. D genes are given only for firm matches. The size field is filled for only some rows; it gives once, few, many or a size class.

J gene: TRBJ1-1
V gene: TRBV5-1
D gene: TRBD1
clone size: once
CDR3 DNA: TGCGCCAGCAGCCCCGTCCCGGGACAGGGGAGGGCTTTCTTT
CDR3 protein: CASSPVPGQGRAFF

J gene: TRBJ1-5
V gene: TRBV30
D gene: TRBD1
clone size: once
CDR3 DNA: TGTGCCTGTCGAGACCGGGACAGACGGAATCAGCCCCAGCATTTT
CDR3 protein: CACRDRDRRNQPQHF

J gene: TRBJ2-7
V gene: TRBV25-1
D gene: NA
clone size: NA
CDR3 DNA: TGTGCCAGCAGTGAGGGAGGTCCCTACGAGCAGTACTTC
CDR3 protein: CASSEGGPYEQYF

J gene: TRBJ2-1
V gene: TRBV5-4
D gene: NA
clone size: NA
CDR3 DNA: TGTGCCAGCAGCTTGGGAACTATGGCGGGCAGCCCCTACAATGAGCAGTTCTTC
CDR3 protein: CASSLGTMAGSPYNEQFF

J gene: TRBJ2-6
V gene: TRBV11-3
D gene: NA
clone size: NA
CDR3 DNA: TGTGCCAGCAGCTTAGGAGCGCTGGGGGCCAACGTCCTGACTTTC
CDR3 protein: CASSLGALGANVLTF

J gene: TRBJ2-1
V gene: TRBV29-1
D gene: NA
clone size: NA
CDR3 DNA: TGCAGCGGTGACAAGGGGAAAAACAATGAGCAGTTCTTC
CDR3 protein: CSGDKGKNNEQFF

J gene: TRBJ1-1
V gene: TRBV11-2
D gene: NA
clone size: NA
CDR3 DNA: TGTGCCAGCAGCCTAGGAGGGGGGGGACTATTAATGAACACTGAAGCTTTCTTT
CDR3 protein: CASSLGGGGLLMNTEAFF

J gene: TRBJ2-1
V gene: TRBV5-1
D gene: TRBD1
clone size: NA
CDR3 DNA: TGCGCCAGCCGGTTGGGGGCAGGGGGCAATGAGCAGTTCTTC
CDR3 protein: CASRLGAGGNEQFF

J gene: TRBJ2-7
V gene: TRBV7-2
D gene: TRBD1
clone size: NA
CDR3 DNA: TGTGCCAGCAGCCCGGACAGGGCCTCCTCCTACGAGCAGTACTTC
CDR3 protein: CASSPDRASSYEQYF

J gene: TRBJ1-5
V gene: TRBV7-2
D gene: NA
clone size: NA
CDR3 DNA: TGTGCCAGCAGCTTAGGTGGCAGAAGCAATCAGCCCCAGCATTTT
CDR3 protein: CASSLGGRSNQPQHF

J gene: TRBJ1-2
V gene: TRBV11-2
D gene: NA
clone size: NA
CDR3 DNA: TGTGCCAGCAGCCTTACCTGGGGGCAGTATGGCTACACCTTC
CDR3 protein: CASSLTWGQYGYTF

J gene: TRBJ1-1
V gene: TRBV6-2/TRBV6-3
D gene: NA
clone size: NA
CDR3 DNA: TGTGCCAGCAGTTACTCCGCAGGGTATGGTGTCACTGAAGCTTTCTTT
CDR3 protein: CASSYSAGYGVTEAFF

J gene: TRBJ2-1
V gene: TRBV30
D gene: TRBD1
clone size: few
CDR3 DNA: TGTGCCTGGAGTGTGACAGGGGCAGGGAGGAATGAGCAGTTCTTC
CDR3 protein: CAWSVTGAGRNEQFF

J gene: TRBJ2-2
V gene: TRBV5-6
D gene: NA
clone size: NA
CDR3 DNA: TGTGCCAGCAGCTTGGTGGGCGGGGGCGACACCGGGGAGCTGTTTTTT
CDR3 protein: CASSLVGGGDTGELFF

J gene: TRBJ2-2
V gene: TRBV28
D gene: TRBD1
clone size: once
CDR3 DNA: TGTGCCAGCAGTATACAGGGGGCGATCGGGGAGCTGTTTTTT
CDR3 protein: CASSIQGAIGELFF

J gene: TRBJ2-7
V gene: TRBV11-2
D gene: NA
clone size: NA
CDR3 DNA: TGTGCCAGCAGCTTTGGAGGGCCCTCCTACGAGCAGTACTTC
CDR3 protein: CASSFGGPSYEQYF

J gene: TRBJ1-3
V gene: TRBV25-1
D gene: TRBD1
clone size: NA
CDR3 DNA: TGTGCCAGCGGACGAGGGGGCAGCTCTGGAAACACCATATATTTT
CDR3 protein: CASGRGGSSGNTIYF

J gene: TRBJ1-1
V gene: TRBV5-4
D gene: TRBD1
clone size: NA
CDR3 DNA: TGTGCCAGCAGCTTGTTCGGGACAGATGAAGCTTTCTTT
CDR3 protein: CASSLFGTDEAFF

J gene: TRBJ2-3
V gene: TRBV25-1
D gene: TRBD2
clone size: NA
CDR3 DNA: TGTGCCAGCAGTACCCGGACTAGCGGGCACACAGATACGCAGTATTTT
CDR3 protein: CASSTRTSGHTDTQYF

J gene: TRBJ2-1
V gene: TRBV6-5
D gene: NA
clone size: NA
CDR3 DNA: TGTGCCAGCAGTACAGGGAATTATGCTTACAATGAGCAGTTCTTC
CDR3 protein: CASSTGNYAYNEQFF

J gene: TRBJ1-1
V gene: TRBV4-1
D gene: TRBD1
clone size: NA
CDR3 DNA: TGCGCCAGCAGCCAAGCTTGGCCAGGGGGCACTGAAGCTTTCTTT
CDR3 protein: CASSQAWPGGTEAFF

J gene: TRBJ1-5
V gene: TRBV6-6
D gene: NA
clone size: once
CDR3 DNA: TGTGCCAGCACCCCAAGGAGGGGCCTTCAGCCCCAGCATTTT
CDR3 protein: CASTPRRGLQPQHF

J gene: TRBJ1-1
V gene: TRBV3-1/TRBV3-2
D gene: TRBD1
clone size: NA
CDR3 DNA: TGTGCCAGCAGCCCCCGTCCAGGGGGGAACACTGAAGCTTTCTTT
CDR3 protein: CASSPRPGGNTEAFF

J gene: TRBJ2-1
V gene: TRBV6-5
D gene: TRBD2
clone size: NA
CDR3 DNA: TGTGCCAGCAGTTCCGGACTGGAGCGGGGTGGCAATGAGCAGTTCTTC
CDR3 protein: CASSSGLERGGNEQFF

J gene: TRBJ1-1
V gene: TRBV19
D gene: NA
clone size: NA
CDR3 DNA: TGTGCCAGTAGTGTCGCCGGGAGGCTGAACACTGAAGCTTTCTTT
CDR3 protein: CASSVAGRLNTEAFF

J gene: TRBJ2-7
V gene: TRBV6-2/TRBV6-3
D gene: NA
clone size: NA
CDR3 DNA: TGTGCCAGCAGTTACTCGGCCGTCCGAAACTCCTACGAGCAGTACTTC
CDR3 protein: CASSYSAVRNSYEQYF

J gene: TRBJ2-5
V gene: TRBV3-1/TRBV3-2
D gene: NA
clone size: NA
CDR3 DNA: TGTGCCAGCAGCCAGTCGGGACTCCCGACCCAGTACTTC
CDR3 protein: CASSQSGLPTQYF

J gene: TRBJ1-2
V gene: TRBV11-2
D gene: TRBD1
clone size: NA
CDR3 DNA: TGTGCCAGCAGCTCTCGGGACAGGGGAGGCTACACCTTC
CDR3 protein: CASSSRDRGGYTF

J gene: TRBJ2-3
V gene: TRBV9
D gene: TRBD2
clone size: NA
CDR3 DNA: TGTGCCAGCAGCGCAAGCGGGAGCTGGGGGGCAGATACGCAGTATTTT
CDR3 protein: CASSASGSWGADTQYF

J gene: TRBJ1-5
V gene: TRBV7-9
D gene: NA
clone size: NA
CDR3 DNA: TGTGCCAGCAGCGACACAGGGTTTAATCAGCCCCAGCATTTT
CDR3 protein: CASSDTGFNQPQHF

J gene: TRBJ2-7
V gene: TRBV6-5
D gene: NA
clone size: NA
CDR3 DNA: TGTGCCAGCACCCTGAGGCAGGGCCCCTACGAGCAGTACTTC
CDR3 protein: CASTLRQGPYEQYF

J gene: TRBJ1-5
V gene: TRBV29-1
D gene: NA
clone size: NA
CDR3 DNA: TGCAGCGTTGTCGACTCGCCTTTCGTCAATCAGCCCCAGCATTTT
CDR3 protein: CSVVDSPFVNQPQHF

J gene: TRBJ1-4
V gene: TRBV5-1
D gene: NA
clone size: few
CDR3 DNA: TGCGCCAGCAGCTTGTCAGCAACTAATGAAAAACTGTTTTTT
CDR3 protein: CASSLSATNEKLFF

J gene: TRBJ1-6
V gene: TRBV5-1
D gene: NA
clone size: NA
CDR3 DNA: TGCGCCAGCAGCTTGGAGGGGAAAAATTCACCCCTCCACTTT
CDR3 protein: CASSLEGKNSPLHF

J gene: TRBJ1-3
V gene: TRBV30
D gene: NA
clone size: NA
CDR3 DNA: TGTGCCTGGAGTGTACAGCCTGGGAACACCATATATTTT
CDR3 protein: CAWSVQPGNTIYF

J gene: TRBJ2-1
V gene: TRBV7-3
D gene: TRBD2
clone size: NA
CDR3 DNA: TGTGCCAGCAGCTTAGGGAGCGGGAGCGCTAACAATGAGCAGTTCTTC
CDR3 protein: CASSLGSGSANNEQFF

J gene: TRBJ1-1
V gene: TRBV24-1
D gene: TRBD1
clone size: NA
CDR3 DNA: TGTGCCACCAGTGACTCCGGGACAGGGAACACTGAAGCTTTCTTT
CDR3 protein: CATSDSGTGNTEAFF

J gene: TRBJ2-1
V gene: TRBV5-1
D gene: TRBD2
clone size: NA
CDR3 DNA: TGCGCCAGCAGCTTAGCGGGAGGGGATACCTACAATGAGCAGTTCTTC
CDR3 protein: CASSLAGGDTYNEQFF

J gene: TRBJ1-3
V gene: TRBV28
D gene: TRBD1
clone size: NA
CDR3 DNA: TGTGCCAGCAGTCCCCCAGGTTGGACAGGGCTTGGAAACACCATATATTTT
CDR3 protein: CASSPPGWTGLGNTIYF

J gene: TRBJ2-5
V gene: TRBV5-1
D gene: TRBD1
clone size: NA
CDR3 DNA: TGCGCCAGCAGCGCAGCAGGGGGCGCAGGCGAGTACTTC
CDR3 protein: CASSAAGGAGEYF

J gene: TRBJ1-2
V gene: TRBV9
D gene: NA
clone size: NA
CDR3 DNA: TGTGCCAGCAGCGTATGGGGGGGCGATAACTATGGCTACACCTTC
CDR3 protein: CASSVWGGDNYGYTF

J gene: TRBJ2-1
V gene: TRBV7-8
D gene: NA
clone size: NA
CDR3 DNA: TGTGCCAGCAGCTTACTGGAGGGTTTAAATGAGCAGTTCTTC
CDR3 protein: CASSLLEGLNEQFF

J gene: TRBJ2-3
V gene: TRBV19
D gene: TRBD1
clone size: once
CDR3 DNA: TGTGCCAGTAGTACTCCGGGACAGGGAAAAGATACGCAGTATTTT
CDR3 protein: CASSTPGQGKDTQYF

J gene: TRBJ1-1
V gene: TRBV12-3/TRBV12-4
D gene: NA
clone size: NA
CDR3 DNA: TGTGCCAGCAGTCCCCGACAGGCCTCGGGAGCTTTCTTT
CDR3 protein: CASSPRQASGAFF

J gene: TRBJ2-7
V gene: TRBV9
D gene: TRBD2
clone size: NA
CDR3 DNA: TGTGCCAGCAGCACTTCCGGGACTAGCGGGGGCCCGGATACCTACGAGCAGTACTTC
CDR3 protein: CASSTSGTSGGPDTYEQYF

J gene: TRBJ1-3
V gene: TRBV7-2
D gene: NA
clone size: NA
CDR3 DNA: TGTGCCAGCAGCTTAGTCTCTACCTCTGGAAACACCATATATTTT
CDR3 protein: CASSLVSTSGNTIYF

J gene: TRBJ2-7
V gene: TRBV6-5
D gene: TRBD1
clone size: NA
CDR3 DNA: TGTGCCAGCAGTCCATATCGACAGGGGACCTACGAGCAGTACTTC
CDR3 protein: CASSPYRQGTYEQYF

J gene: TRBJ1-5
V gene: TRBV15
D gene: NA
clone size: NA
CDR3 DNA: TGTGCCACCAGCAGAGTTGGGGGGACCTATAGCAATCAGCCCCAGCATTTT
CDR3 protein: CATSRVGGTYSNQPQHF

J gene: TRBJ2-7
V gene: TRBV27
D gene: TRBD2
clone size: many
CDR3 DNA: TGTGCCAGCGCTGAGCGGGACGGAAGCTCCTACGAGCAGTACTTC
CDR3 protein: CASAERDGSSYEQYF

J gene: TRBJ1-3
V gene: TRBV5-1
D gene: NA
clone size: NA
CDR3 DNA: TGCGCCAGCAGCCTAGGGGGCTCTGGAAACACCATATATTTT
CDR3 protein: CASSLGGSGNTIYF

J gene: TRBJ2-2
V gene: TRBV6-6
D gene: NA
clone size: NA
CDR3 DNA: TGTGCCAGCAGTTACGGGGGAGGTAGCGGGGAGCTGTTTTTT
CDR3 protein: CASSYGGGSGELFF

J gene: TRBJ2-1
V gene: TRBV5-1
D gene: TRBD1
clone size: NA
CDR3 DNA: TGCGCCAGCAGCTCGCAGGGGGCGGTGCAGTTCTTC
CDR3 protein: CASSSQGAVQFF

J gene: TRBJ1-3
V gene: TRBV5-8
D gene: TRBD1
clone size: NA
CDR3 DNA: TGTGCCAGCAGCGCGGACAGGGGGCTATTTGGAAACACCATATATTTT
CDR3 protein: CASSADRGLFGNTIYF

J gene: TRBJ1-4
V gene: TRBV5-1
D gene: TRBD1
clone size: NA
CDR3 DNA: TGCGCCAGCAGCACCTACAGGGGAGCTAATGAAAAACTGTTTTTT
CDR3 protein: CASSTYRGANEKLFF

J gene: TRBJ2-1
V gene: TRBV5-4
D gene: NA
clone size: once
CDR3 DNA: TGTGCCAGCAGCTGGGGCAGGTCCTACAATGAGCAGTTCTTC
CDR3 protein: CASSWGRSYNEQFF